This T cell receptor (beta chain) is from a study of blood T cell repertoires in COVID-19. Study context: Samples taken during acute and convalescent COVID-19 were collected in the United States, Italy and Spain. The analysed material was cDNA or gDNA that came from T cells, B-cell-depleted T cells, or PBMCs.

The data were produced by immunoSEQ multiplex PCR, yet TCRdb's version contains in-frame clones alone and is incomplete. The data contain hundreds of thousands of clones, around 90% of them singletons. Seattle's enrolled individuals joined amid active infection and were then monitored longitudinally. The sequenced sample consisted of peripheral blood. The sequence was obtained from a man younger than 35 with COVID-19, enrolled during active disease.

The CDR3 loop is CASIDRTGLSNTEAFF. For the CDR3, the DNA is TGTGCCAGCATCGATAGGACAGGGTTATCGAACACTGAAGCTTTCTTT. The V and J genes are TRBV7-9 and TRBJ1-1, with 8 bases that match TRBD1. Germline values: CDR1 SEHNR, CDR2 FQNEAQ (reference sequence). After removal of 7 bases from V and 1 base from J, the junction contained 11 bases not matched to a gene. The CDR3 sequence is 16 residues long.